A selection of T cell receptor beta chains follows, all from one sample in a study of T cell responses to AZD1222 COVID-19 vaccine. The method was immunoSEQ multiplex PCR; TCRdb's version includes in-frame clones alone and lacks a portion of them. Of 130,000 to 150,000 clones listed, approximately 89% were seen once; the top ten hold roughly 1.8%. Material: peripheral blood, obtained 28 days after the second AZD1222 dose. Receptors were obtained from an adult who received the AZD1222 COVID-19 vaccine. Each CDR3 is given with its conserved first and last residue. The D gene is left open where the match is weak.

D gene,V gene,CDR3 protein
TRBD1,TRBV7-2,CASSPTGPNTEAFF
TRBD2,TRBV6-5,CASSYSSGEGADTQYF
-,TRBV27,CASSPTGTNQPQHF
-,TRBV7-3,CASAIGGSPVYNEQFF
TRBD1,TRBV5-1,CASTPTPGQSTDTQYF
-,TRBV28,CASSFRGPSSYEQYF
-,TRBV2,CASGRRGQRNTEAFF
-,TRBV21-1,CASSKVVGGRDTEAFF
-,TRBV15,CATSRGTSEQGSYGYTF
-,TRBV7-2,CASSLSGPGGYTF
TRBD1,TRBV29-1,CSVETQGAGTGYGYTF
-,TRBV6-2/TRBV6-3,CASSFRGGGLADTQYF
-,TRBV7-9,CASSSLTVDTQYF
-,TRBV6-5,CASLGDGSNYGYTF
TRBD2,TRBV6-5,CASRPGTNNEQFF
-,TRBV7-9,CASSSLGSQDYEQYF
-,TRBV4-2,CASSQDLSTGPSNYGYTF
TRBD1,TRBV28,CASILDREDNQPQHF
-,TRBV5-4,CASSLDSWGNTQYF
-,TRBV11-1,CASAHTQDSVYEQYF
-,TRBV5-4,CASSLARVGATGELFF
TRBD2,TRBV28,CASMGGGTYEQYF
TRBD2,TRBV13,CASSLGRWAGEQETQYF
-,TRBV7-8,CASSLFGANANYGYTF
-,TRBV29-1,CSVRGGEFDTQYF
-,TRBV18,CASSDRNQPQHF
-,TRBV18,CASSPASGSDTGELFF
TRBD1,TRBV25-1,CASSEWRRGQGGKNEQFF